The 7 T cell receptor beta chains below were found in one sample sequenced in a study of blood T cell repertoires in COVID-19 (dated by TCRdb to 2018 to 2020). Library construction relied on the immunoSEQ multiplex PCR assay. TCRdb stores this immuneACCESS table with in-frame sequences only. Part of the clones is absent; in the studies checked, under half of the shortfall reflects unresolved V genes, and no reason is known for the rest. For this sample there are about 170,000 clones; more than 65% appear just once. About 11% of the sample goes to the ten largest clones. Sequencing was performed on peripheral blood. The receptors derive from a woman of 80 years or more with active or convalescent COVID-19.

This sequence joins TRBV13 and TRBJ1-4; 8 bases are a match to TRBD1. From germline, CDR1 is PRHDT and CDR2 FYEKMQ (reference sequence). The junction had 5 bases not matched to a gene; V was cut back by 3 bases and J by 8 bases. The CDR3 runs 14 residues. The CDR3 DNA sequence: TGTGCCAGCAGCTTGGACAGGGTACGGGAAAAACTGTTTTTT. Translation: CASSLDRVREKLFF.

This clone was recorded once. The CDR3 reads CASSFTASGEQYF. In nucleotides, the CDR3 is TGCGCCAGCAGCTTCACCGCATCGGGGGAGCAGTACTTC. The chain links TRBV5-1 to TRBJ2-7; TRBD2 is a possible D gene (5 bases). With 2 bases removed from V and 7 bases from J, the gap between germline ends came to 13 bases. Germline CDR1 is SGHRS and CDR2 is YFSETQ. This CDR3 is built from 13 residues.

This clone came up once. The gene calls are TRBV5-1 and TRBJ1-1; D perhaps matches TRBD1 (6 bases). The CDR3 contains 15 residues. The V gene's germline CDR1 is SGHRS and CDR2 YFSETQ. V lost 0 bases, J lost 3 bases, and 12 bases lay in between. CDR3 amino acids: CASSLARGQDTEAFF. DNA of the CDR3: TGCGCCAGCAGCTTGGCCAGGGGCCAGGACACTGAAGCTTTCTTT.

This clone was seen a single time. The chain joins TRBV28 to TRBJ1-5; D uncertain. Germline V gene sequence: CDR1 MDHEN, CDR2 SYDVKM. With 3 bases removed from V and 0 bases from J, the gap between germline ends came to 9 bases. The CDR3 is 15 amino acids. DNA for the CDR3: TGTGCCAGCAGTTTGTGGAGGACTAGCAATCAGCCCCAGCATTTT. Translated, it gives CASSLWRTSNQPQHF.

The V gene is TRBV6-5, the J gene TRBJ2-1; 9 bases are shared with TRBD1. CDR3 length equals 15 residues. Germline CDR1 and CDR2: MNHEY and SVGAGI. The junction had 11 bases not matched to a gene; V was cut back by 6 bases and J by 8 bases. CDR3 residues: CASRERGTGSDEQFF. The CDR3 DNA reads TGTGCCAGCAGGGAGAGGGGGACAGGGTCCGATGAGCAGTTCTTC.

The chain uses TRBV27 and TRBJ1-1; maybe TRBD1 (5 bases). CDR1 is MNHEY and CDR2 is SMNVEV in the germline V gene (reference sequence). Trimming pared 2 bases from V and 3 bases from J, leaving 10 bases between. This CDR3 has 14 amino acids. CDR3 sequence: CASSLIPRDTEAFF. The CDR3 DNA is TGTGCCAGCAGTTTAATCCCCAGGGACACTGAAGCTTTCTTT.

The rearrangement uses TRBV15 and TRBJ1-1; no clear D. This CDR3 region has 17 residues. Trimming left V 0 bases short and J 6 bases short, with 20 bases between. Looked up from germline, CDR1 is LNHNV and CDR2 is YYDKDF (reference sequence). The CDR3 here is CATSRDQGGRVHSEAFF. The CDR3 DNA is TGTGCCACCAGCAGAGATCAAGGAGGACGGGTACATTCTGAAGCTTTCTTT.